The sequence of this T cell receptor (beta chain) was determined in a study of shared clonotypes between healthy human individuals. Only in-frame clones appear in the TCRdb table, and some are missing; sequencing was by immunoSEQ multiplex PCR. Of over 2 million clones in the sample, just under 95% were seen once. Germline CDR1 and CDR2: MNHEY and SVGAGI. The germline V and J ends were trimmed by 0 bases and 3 bases, with 8 bases remaining between them. The CDR3 spans 14 residues. Naive CD8 cells, CD45RO-negative and positively selected for CCR7, excluded terminally differentiated effector memory CD45RA+ cells.

Material: naive CD8+ T cells sorted from blood. This TCR was sampled from a man aged 18 to 30 in good health. This rearrangement joins TRBV6-5 to TRBJ1-1; no clear D. The chain's CDR3 is CASSYSWEDTEAFF. The CDR3 nucleotides are TGTGCCAGCAGTTACTCATGGGAAGACACTGAAGCTTTCTTT.